These 25 T cell receptor beta chains were sequenced from one sample in a study of early T cells in non-severe SARS-CoV-2 infection. One entry per CDR3 protein, called by TCRdb with MiXCR from the 5' RACE reads. Of 51,000 or so distinct CDR3 sequences in the sample, 9.5% to 12% are singletons; the top ten hold 13%. Source material: whole blood. These receptors came from an adult who was a healthcare worker with PCR-confirmed SARS-CoV-2 infection or an uninfected control (not recorded which).

The V gene is TRBV12-3 or TRBV12-4, the J gene TRBJ2-7; tentative D call: TRBD2 (5 bases). This CDR3 is built from 14 residues. The germline V and J ends were trimmed by 6 bases and 1 base, with 13 bases remaining between them. The CDR3 nucleotides are TGTGCCAGCAGCCTCGAGGGCGGATCCTACGAGCAGTACTTC. It is translated as CASSLEGGSYEQYF.

This clonotype was detected a few times. The V call is TRBV4-1, the J call TRBJ2-1; D is undetermined. This CDR3 comprises 14 residues. CDR1 MGHRA and CDR2 YSYEKL come from the germline V gene. V was clipped by 1 base and J by 1 base, with 5 bases between them. The CDR3 nucleotides are TGCGCCAGCAGCCAAGGTCCATCCTACAATGAGCAGTTCTTC. Translating gives CASSQGPSYNEQFF.

This clonotype has at least ten counts. The genes are TRBV7-9 and TRBJ1-1, with a tentative D call TRBD1 (6 bases). Trimming pared 4 bases from V and 0 bases from J, leaving 9 bases between. Germline values: CDR1 SEHNR, CDR2 FQNEAQ (reference sequence). This CDR3 comprises 14 residues. The DNA for the CDR3 is TGTGCCAGCAGCTCCGGACAGATGAACACTGAAGCTTTCTTT. Its translation is CASSSGQMNTEAFF.

A few counts support this clonotype. This sequence joins TRBV29-1 and TRBJ2-5, with D unresolved. Germline V lookup: CDR1 SQVTM, CDR2 ANQGSEA. The CDR3 runs 11 residues. V was pared by 1 base and J by 5 bases, with 5 bases between. The CDR3 DNA follows: TGCAGCGTTGAAGTCCGGGAGACCCAGTACTTC. Protein: CSVEVRETQYF.

This clonotype was counted ten times or more. This chain connects TRBV7-3 to TRBJ2-2; tentatively, D is TRBD1 or TRBD2 (6 bases each). The V gene lost 4 bases and the J gene lost 9 bases, with 12 bases spanning the gap. The length of the CDR3 is 13 residues. Germline CDR1 SGHTA, CDR2 FQGTGA. CDR3 sequence reads: CASSSRGARELFF. The CDR3 DNA follows: TGTGCCAGCAGCTCAAGGGGGGCGAGGGAGCTGTTTTTT.

The V call is TRBV12-3 or TRBV12-4, the J call TRBJ1-5, with D maybe TRBD1 (5 bases). The CDR3 extends over 15 amino acids. Trimming removed 3 bases at V and 11 bases at J, with 20 bases between. This CDR3 is CASSFSGAEKESQHF. As DNA, the CDR3 is TGTGCCAGCAGTTTCTCCGGGGCGGAGAAGGAGTCCCAGCATTTT.

This chain links TRBV20-1 with TRBJ2-2; 7 nucleotides match TRBD1. Germline V gene data show CDR1 as DFQATT and CDR2 as SNEGSKA (reference sequence). J gave up 0 bases and V 1 base, and 5 bases lay outside the gene matches. This CDR3 is 16 amino acids long. The CDR3 DNA is TGCAGTGCTAGAGCTTGGACAGGAACGAACACCGGGGAGCTGTTTTTT. Protein sequence: CSARAWTGTNTGELFF.

This clonotype has ten or more counts. For the CDR3, the DNA is TGTGCCAGCAGCCGAACTAGCGCCTCCTACAATGAGCAGTTCTTC. Its protein is CASSRTSASYNEQFF. The V call is TRBV12-3 or TRBV12-4, the J call TRBJ2-1; 7 nucleotides line up with TRBD2. The CDR3 has 15 residues. J was trimmed by 0 bases and V by 6 bases; bases with no gene match: 5.

J is TRBJ2-1 and V is TRBV28; D possibly corresponds to TRBD2 (6 bases). Trimming shortened V by 10 bases and J by 4 bases, and 8 bases separated the two germline ends. The CDR3 extends over 11 amino acids. The germline CDR1 and CDR2 sequences are MDHEN and SYDVKM. As DNA, the CDR3 is TGTGCCACCGGGGGATACAATGAGCAGTTCTTC. Its protein is CATGGYNEQFF.

Concerning this clonotype: An end of the junction differs from the germline gene, which may be a read error. This chain connects TRBV3-1 to TRBJ1-2; D remains unclear. Germline V lookup: CDR1 LGHDT, CDR2 YNNKEL (reference sequence). This CDR3 is built from 13 residues. The CDR3 protein is CASRQGRDYGYTF. DNA of the CDR3: TGTGCCAGCAGACAAGGACGGGACTATGGCTACACCTTC.

The rearrangement uses TRBV10-3 and TRBJ2-7; 8 nucleotides line up with TRBD1. The CDR3 runs 16 residues. V dropped 10 bases and J dropped 1; count of bases not matched to a gene: 15. Germline V CDR1 and CDR2: ENHRY, SYGVKD. For the CDR3, the DNA is TGTGCCAGTCAGGGAGGACAGGGTTTACGATCCTACGAGCAGTACTTC. Translating gives CASQGGQGLRSYEQYF.

In its sample, this clonotype was seen many times. The V call is TRBV27, the J call TRBJ2-3, with TRBD1 matching 9 bases. V shed 10 bases and J 1 base; nucleotides not matched to a gene: 6. Germline CDR1 and CDR2: MNHEY and SMNVEV (reference sequence). This CDR3 has 14 residues. CDR3 DNA sequence: TGTGCCACCATTCGGACAGGGGGCACAGATACGCAGTATTTT. Protein product: CATIRTGGTDTQYF.

This clonotype occurred many times. The rearrangement joins TRBV7-9 to TRBJ2-3; 7 bases are a match to TRBD2. V trimming: 1 base; J trimming: 6 bases; junction bases outside the gene matches: 10. This CDR3 comprises 16 residues. Germline loops: CDR1 SEHNR, CDR2 FQNEAQ (reference sequence). CDR3 nucleotides: TGTGCCAGCAGCTTAGTGAGGCGGGAGCTCCGGGATACGCAGTATTTT. Amino acid sequence: CASSLVRRELRDTQYF.

This clonotype was counted between two and nine times. The rearrangement joins TRBV7-9 to TRBJ1-2, with TRBD1 matching 9 bases. Unmatched junction bases numbered 5, after V lost 5 bases and J lost 4 bases. Germline CDR1 SEHNR, CDR2 FQNEAQ (reference sequence). The CDR3 consists of 14 residues. CDR3 in DNA: TGTGCCAGCAGCCGGGACAGGGCGGTCTATGGCTACACCTTC. This translates into CASSRDRAVYGYTF.

This clonotype turned up a few times. The chain recombines TRBV28 with TRBJ2-4, with D possibly called TRBD1 or TRBD2 (6 bases each). Deletions cut 2 bases from V and 2 bases from J, with 10 bases between. The V gene's germline CDR1 is MDHEN and CDR2 SYDVKM. The CDR3 is 15 residues long. For the CDR3, the DNA is TGTGCCAGCAGTTTACTGGGGGGCCCCAAAAACATTCAGTACTTC. This codes for CASSLLGGPKNIQYF.

This clonotype occurred many times. The chain carries TRBV3-1 and TRBJ2-1; 7 positions agree with TRBD2. The CDR3 is made up of 15 amino acids. The germline CDR1 and CDR2 sequences are LGHDT and YNNKEL (reference sequence). After removal of 4 bases from V and 7 bases from J, the junction contained 10 bases not matched to a gene. The CDR3 is CASSPGSGAGNEQFF. DNA for the CDR3: TGTGCCAGCAGCCCCGGAAGCGGGGCTGGAAATGAGCAGTTCTTC.

There are many counts of this clonotype. The J gene is TRBJ2-1, the V gene TRBV5-1; the D gene is possibly TRBD2 (7 bases). The CDR3 covers 13 residues. In germline, CDR1 is SGHRS, CDR2 YFSETQ. V lost 2 bases to trimming and J lost 9 bases, with 12 bases between them. The CDR3 DNA is TGCGCCAGCAGCTTTGGAGGGGGGGCTGAGCAGTTCTTC. Translated: CASSFGGGAEQFF. The full variable domain, completed using reference TRBV5-1 and TRBJ2-1, is KAGVTQTPRYLIKTRGQQVTLSCSPISGHRSVSWYQQTPGQGLQFLFEYFSETQRNKGNFPGRFSGRQFSNSRSEMNVSTLELGDSALYLCASSFGGGAEQFFGPGTRLTVL.

This clonotype was detected ten times or more. J is TRBJ2-2 and V is TRBV9, with TRBD2 identical over 7 bases. This CDR3 is 15 amino acids long. Per germline, CDR1 SGDLS and CDR2 YYNGEE. V lost 3 bases to trimming and J lost 6 bases; unmatched junction nucleotides: 8. The CDR3 loop is CASSDRGGPPGELFF. As DNA, the CDR3 is TGTGCCAGCAGCGATAGGGGAGGGCCCCCCGGGGAGCTGTTTTTT. Complete variable domain (other parts from reference TRBV9 and TRBJ2-2): DSGVTQTPKHLITATGQRVTLRCSPRSGDLSVYWYQQSLDQGLQFLIQYYNGEERAKGNILERFSAQQFPDLHSELNLSSLELGDSALYFCASSDRGGPPGELFFGEGSRLTVL.

This clonotype occurred a few times. This chain joins TRBV30 and TRBJ1-5; D is unclear. Germline CDR1 and CDR2: GTSNPN and SVGIG (reference sequence). This CDR3 spans 12 amino acids. V was pared by 0 bases and J by 5 bases, with 5 bases between. CDR3 amino acids: CAWSVNHQPQHF. CDR3 coding DNA: TGTGCCTGGAGTGTAAACCATCAGCCCCAGCATTTT. Full variable domain (missing parts from reference TRBV30 and TRBJ1-5): SQTIHQWPATLVQPVGSPLSLECTVEGTSNPNLYWYRQAAGRGLQLLFYSVGIGQISSEVPQNLSASRPQDRQFILSSKKLLLSDSGFYLCAWSVNHQPQHFGDGTRLSIL.

This clonotype was counted many times. This chain connects TRBV7-2 to TRBJ2-7, with TRBD2 matching over 9 bases. V shed 5 bases and J 4 bases; nucleotides not matched to a gene: 21. The CDR3 consists of 19 residues. The germline CDR1 and CDR2 sequences are SGHTA and FQGNSA. CDR3 coding DNA: TGTGCCAGCAGCGTTCAGACTAGCGGAACAACTGGGGGGGCATACGAGCAGTACTTC. Protein: CASSVQTSGTTGGAYEQYF.

The rearrangement links TRBV29-1 to TRBJ1-4, with 7 bases that match TRBD1. V lost 6 bases, J lost 12 bases, and 10 bases stayed unmatched. The length of the CDR3 is 12 residues. CDR1 SQVTM and CDR2 ANQGSEA come from the germline V gene. For the CDR3, the DNA is TGCAGCGTAACCGGGACAGCCGAGGAACTGTTTTTT. It yields the protein CSVTGTAEELFF.

This clonotype was observed at least ten times. The V and J genes are TRBV6-2 or TRBV6-3 and TRBJ2-7; 9 bases map to TRBD1. Germline trimming cut 3 bases from V and 3 bases from J; bases unmatched to any gene: 12. Germline CDR1 MNHEY, CDR2 SVGEGT. The CDR3 is made up of 17 amino acids. The CDR3 DNA follows: TGTGCCAGCAGTTATCTACTCCGGGACAGGGCGTACTACGAGCAGTACTTC. It translates to CASSYLLRDRAYYEQYF.

There are many counts of this clonotype. The gene calls are TRBV7-9 and TRBJ2-7, with D maybe TRBD2 (6 bases). V shed 5 bases and J shed 3 bases, with 11 bases lying between them. Germline V gene data show CDR1 as SEHNR and CDR2 as FQNEAQ (reference sequence). The CDR3 consists of 13 residues. As DNA, the CDR3 is TGTGCCAGCAGCGCTCAGGGACTCTACGAGCAGTACTTC. It is translated as CASSAQGLYEQYF.

This chain links TRBV19 with TRBJ2-2; no reliable D call. Germline V gives CDR1 LNHDA, CDR2 SQIVND (reference sequence). The CDR3 is made up of 17 amino acids. Trimming stripped 3 bases from V and 2 bases from J, with 16 bases between. CDR3 DNA: TGTGCCAGTAGTATTCCATGGGGAACTTCCAACACCGGGGAGCTGTTTTTT. This gives the protein CASSIPWGTSNTGELFF. The full variable domain, with the rest looked up from reference TRBV19 and TRBJ2-2, is DGGITQSPKYLFRKEGQNVTLSCEQNLNHDAMYWYRQDPGQGLRLIYYSQIVNDFQKGDIAEGYSVSREKKESFPLTVTSAQKNPTAFYLCASSIPWGTSNTGELFFGEGSRLTVL.

This clonotype came up many times. The chain employs TRBV3-1 and TRBJ2-7, with TRBD1 matching 7 bases. This CDR3 has 14 amino acids. Germline CDR1 is LGHDT and CDR2 is YNNKEL (reference sequence). Trimming cost V 6 bases and J 1 base; bases outside gene matches: 6. The CDR3 sequence is CASRGQGESYEQYF. Written as DNA, the CDR3 is TGTGCCAGCAGGGGGCAGGGGGAATCCTACGAGCAGTACTTC.